A single sample gave rise to the 31 T cell receptor beta chains below, sequenced in a study of T-cell memory formation after mild COVID-19. TCRdb redid the calling of the 5' RACE reads with MiXCR, one entry per CDR3 protein. The table has a few hundred thousand distinct CDR3 sequences, about 15% seen once; the top ten hold approximately 20%. The sequenced sample was PBMCs or a T cell subset sorted from them (not recorded which). Receptors were obtained from a young man who had mild COVID-19 (a few samples of this study predate the infection). Cell type and time point are not known.

In this sample, this clonotype turned up a few times. The J gene is TRBJ2-1, the V gene TRBV7-3; no reliable D call. This CDR3 is built from 13 residues. CDR1 is SGHTA, CDR2 FQGTGA, per germline. The ends were cut back, 6 bases at V and 4 bases at J, with 10 bases in the middle. The CDR3 sequence is CASSPSQYNEQFF. The CDR3, as DNA: TGTGCCAGCAGTCCTTCCCAGTACAATGAGCAGTTCTTC.

V and J are TRBV4-3 and TRBJ2-7; a weak D match, TRBD2 (5 bases). This CDR3 spans 13 amino acids. V lost 3 bases and J lost 4, with 10 bases in between. Germline V CDR1 and CDR2: LGHNA, YSLEER. CDR3 loop: CASSQRELYEQYF. The DNA of the CDR3 is TGCGCCAGCAGCCAGAGGGAACTTTACGAGCAGTACTTC.

V usage is TRBV24-1 and J usage is TRBJ2-7, with a possible D match to TRBD1 (6 bases). Germline V lookup: CDR1 KGHDR, CDR2 SFDVKD. The germline V and J ends were trimmed by 9 bases and 0 bases, with 20 bases remaining between them. The CDR3 contains 16 residues. The CDR3 coding sequence is TGTGCCACCCTCAGATCCAGGACAGAAAACTCCTACGAGCAGTACGTC. Its protein is CATLRSRTENSYEQYV.

The V gene is TRBV2, the J gene TRBJ2-1; 8 positions agree with TRBD1. The CDR3 contains 14 residues. The junction had 6 bases not matched to a gene; V was cut back by 6 bases and J by 5 bases. Per germline, CDR1 SNHLY and CDR2 FYNNEI. CDR3 nucleotide sequence: TGTGCCAGCAGGTGGGACAGGATAAACAATGAGCAGTTCTTC. Protein sequence: CASRWDRINNEQFF.

The J gene is TRBJ2-1, the V gene TRBV29-1; 7 bases fit TRBD1. Germline CDR1 SQVTM, CDR2 ANQGSEA. This CDR3 is 11 amino acids long. J lost 9 bases, V lost 4 bases, and 3 bases had no gene match. The CDR3 coding sequence is TGCAGCGTTGTAGGGGGCGCTGAGCAGTTCTTC. This encodes CSVVGGAEQFF.

The CDR3 region is CASSQDNGPYSGNTIYF. Here the CDR3 DNA reads TGCGCCAGCAGCCAAGACAACGGCCCTTACTCTGGAAACACCATATATTTT. The chain joins TRBV4-1 to TRBJ1-3; the D is unclear. CDR3 length equals 17 residues. Per the germline V gene, CDR1 is MGHRA and CDR2 is YSYEKL. V was shortened by 0 bases and J by 0 bases, with 12 bases between the two germline ends.

The chain recombines TRBV11-2 with TRBJ1-2; a weak D match, TRBD1 (6 bases). CDR1 is SGHAT and CDR2 is FQNNGV in the germline V gene. The CDR3 contains 15 residues. Trimming stripped 2 bases from V and 4 bases from J, with 14 bases between. The CDR3 DNA is TGTGCCAGCAGCTTAACCGGGGGCCGTAGCTATGGCTACACCTTC. This gives the protein CASSLTGGRSYGYTF.

Ten or more counts support this clonotype. The CDR3 sequence: CASSLGDSGANVLTF. In DNA form, the CDR3 reads TGTGCCAGCAGCCTAGGGGACTCTGGGGCCAACGTCCTGACTTTC. V gene TRBV7-2 combines with J gene TRBJ2-6; possibly TRBD1 for D (5 bases). Looked up from germline, CDR1 is SGHTA and CDR2 is FQGNSA. V shed 5 bases and J shed 0 bases, with 8 bases lying between them. The length of the CDR3 is 15 residues.

This clonotype has only a few counts. The chain joins TRBV2 to TRBJ2-1; TRBD1 agrees at 10 bases. Germline V gene data show CDR1 as SNHLY and CDR2 as FYNNEI. The J segment lost 8 bases and the V segment lost 7 bases, leaving 11 bases of the junction unmatched. CDR3 length: 15 amino acids. The CDR3 loop is CASTRRGQGSDEQFF. The CDR3 DNA is TGTGCCAGCACCAGAAGGGGACAGGGGTCCGATGAGCAGTTCTTC.

The chain recombines TRBV7-8 with TRBJ1-2, with unresolved D. The CDR3 runs 15 residues. The ends were cut back, 5 bases at V and 0 bases at J, with 13 bases in the middle. Germline values: CDR1 SGHVS, CDR2 FQNEAQ. The CDR3 sequence: CASSAPRWANYGYTF. Written as DNA, the CDR3 is TGTGCCAGCAGCGCCCCTCGGTGGGCTAACTATGGCTACACCTTC. The variable domain in full, completed from reference TRBV7-8 and TRBJ1-2, reads GAGVSQSPRYKVAKRGQDVALRCDPISGHVSLFWYQQALGQGPEFLTYFQNEAQLDKSGLPSDRFFAERPEGSVSTLKIQRTQQEDSAVYLCASSAPRWANYGYTFGSGTRLTVV.

The count of this clonotype is one. The chain recombines TRBV5-1 with TRBJ2-5, with D tentatively TRBD1 (6 bases). The ends were cut back, 4 bases at V and 2 bases at J, with 21 bases in the middle. Germline CDR1 and CDR2: SGHRS and YFSETQ. This CDR3 is 17 amino acids long. CDR3: CASSAYPGTLVQETQYF. CDR3 coding DNA: TGCGCCAGCAGCGCCTACCCTGGGACACTTGTACAAGAGACCCAGTACTTC.

This clonotype was detected many times. The chain joins TRBV5-1 to TRBJ2-3, with no clear D. Germline CDR1 SGHRS, CDR2 YFSETQ. V was cut by 2 bases and J by 2 bases, with 9 bases left in between. This CDR3 spans 14 amino acids. The CDR3 sequence is CASSLTDITDTQYF. As DNA, the CDR3 is TGCGCCAGCAGCTTAACAGACATCACAGATACGCAGTATTTT.

This chain links TRBV6-2 or TRBV6-3 with TRBJ2-2, with D possibly TRBD2 on 5 matching bases. Trimming shortened V by 7 bases and J by 3 bases, and 12 bases separated the two germline ends. Germline V gives CDR1 MNHEY, CDR2 SVGEGT. This CDR3 has 14 amino acids. The chain's CDR3 is CASTQARDTGELFF. The CDR3 DNA reads TGTGCCAGCACCCAAGCGAGGGACACCGGGGAGCTGTTTTTT.

J is TRBJ2-4 and V is TRBV12-3 or TRBV12-4, with D maybe TRBD2 (6 bases). Trimming pared 2 bases from V and 2 bases from J, leaving 13 bases between. CDR3 size: 16 residues. CDR3 amino acids: CASSLMVGGPKNIQYF. CDR3 sequence (DNA): TGTGCCAGCAGTTTAATGGTTGGAGGGCCCAAAAACATTCAGTACTTC.

This sequence joins TRBV5-1 and TRBJ2-7; 15 bases agree with TRBD2. From germline, CDR1 is SGHRS and CDR2 YFSETQ. The trim removed 6 bases at V and 2 bases at J, leaving 9 bases unmatched. The CDR3 is 17 amino acids. The CDR3 DNA reads as TGCGCCAGCATGGTTGGGACTAGCGGGGGGCCTGCCTACGAGCAGTACTTC. Residues: CASMVGTSGGPAYEQYF.

The rearrangement joins TRBV5-1 to TRBJ1-2; 8 bases fit TRBD1. Germline-derived CDR1 and CDR2 are SGHRS and YFSETQ. This CDR3 contains 15 residues. J was trimmed by 1 base and V by 0 bases; bases with no gene match: 2. The CDR3 loop reads CASSLAGGINYGYTF. The CDR3 bases are TGCGCCAGCAGCTTGGCAGGGGGCATTAACTATGGCTACACCTTC.

The sample holds a few counts of this clonotype. The chain joins TRBV20-1 to TRBJ2-1; the match to TRBD2 covers 10 bases. The CDR3 extends over 15 amino acids. V shed 1 base, J shed 9 bases, and the junction held 9 bases outside the gene matches. CDR1 is DFQATT and CDR2 is SNEGSKA in the germline V gene (reference sequence). CDR3 in DNA: TGCAGTGCTAGAGTAGCGGGGGGCATCCACAGTGAGCAGTTCTTC. Translation: CSARVAGGIHSEQFF.

The chain is built from TRBV4-1 and TRBJ2-5, with 10 bases fitting TRBD2. Germline values: CDR1 MGHRA, CDR2 YSYEKL. With 5 bases clipped from V and 7 bases from J, the junction kept 7 bases outside the gene matches. The CDR3 consists of 14 residues. For the CDR3, the DNA is TGCGCCAGCAGCGAAACTAGCGGGGTTTGGACCCAGTACTTC. Its translation is CASSETSGVWTQYF.

This clonotype was seen a handful of times. This sequence joins TRBV6-6 and TRBJ1-4; D remains unclear. The V gene lost 7 bases and the J gene lost 15 bases, with 15 bases spanning the gap. The germline V gene has CDR1 MNHNY and CDR2 SVGAGI (reference sequence). The CDR3 covers 11 residues. CDR3 nucleotides: TGTGCCAGCACAGACGGGGTAGGGATGTTTTTT. Amino acid sequence: CASTDGVGMFF.

This clonotype was observed a few times. The chain has TRBV27 and TRBJ2-2, with 12 bases lining up with TRBD2. V gave up 6 bases and J gave up 6 bases; unmatched junction bases: 2. CDR1 and CDR2 (germline): MNHEY, SMNVEV (reference sequence). The CDR3 contains 14 residues. CDR3 in DNA: TGTGCCAGCAGGCTAGCGGGGGGGCCCGGGGAGCTGTTTTTT. This codes for CASRLAGGPGELFF.

This clonotype has just a few counts. J is TRBJ2-1 and V is TRBV19, with D tentatively TRBD2 (6 bases). Germline loops: CDR1 LNHDA, CDR2 SQIVND (reference sequence). V was cut by 3 bases and J by 6 bases, with 9 bases left in between. CDR3 size: 13 residues. For the CDR3, the DNA is TGTGCCAGTAGTATTGGAGGGGCCAATGAGCAGTTCTTC. Its protein is CASSIGGANEQFF.

This clonotype was observed a few times. The V and J genes are TRBV5-1 and TRBJ1-6, with D hard to call. The germline V gene encodes CDR1 SGHRS and CDR2 YFSETQ. The CDR3 has 14 residues. Trimming took 1 base from V and 6 from J, leaving 8 bases between them. CDR3 DNA: TGCGCCAGCAGCTTGCAACCCTCTAATTCACCCCTCCACTTT. Its translation: CASSLQPSNSPLHF. Complete variable domain (other parts from reference TRBV5-1 and TRBJ1-6): KAGVTQTPRYLIKTRGQQVTLSCSPISGHRSVSWYQQTPGQGLQFLFEYFSETQRNKGNFPGRFSGRQFSNSRSEMNVSTLELGDSALYLCASSLQPSNSPLHFGNGTRLTVT.

The J gene is TRBJ2-3, the V gene TRBV7-6; TRBD2 matches at 9 bases. The CDR3 is 14 residues long. V dropped 5 bases and J dropped 6; count of bases not matched to a gene: 6. Germline CDR1 is SGHVS and CDR2 is FNYEAQ. The DNA for the CDR3 is TGTGCCAGCAGCGGAGCGGGGGGTTGGGATACGCAGTATTTT. Its translation: CASSGAGGWDTQYF. Variable domain in full (rest from reference TRBV7-6 and TRBJ2-3): GAGVSQSPRYKVTKRGQDVALRCDPISGHVSLYWYRQALGQGPEFLTYFNYEAQQDKSGLPNDRFSAERPEGSISTLTIQRTEQRDSAMYRCASSGAGGWDTQYFGPGTRLTVL.

The chain employs TRBV20-1 and TRBJ2-2; TRBD2 matches at 8 bases. The CDR3 covers 15 residues. The V gene's germline CDR1 is DFQATT and CDR2 SNEGSKA (reference sequence). With 0 bases clipped from V and 6 bases from J, the junction kept 6 bases outside the gene matches. The CDR3, as DNA: TGCAGTGCTAGAGATGGGACTAGGAGGGCCGGGGAGCTGTTTTTT. Translated, it gives CSARDGTRRAGELFF.

V usage is TRBV6-6 and J usage is TRBJ1-3; D is undetermined. Germline CDR1 MNHNY, CDR2 SVGAGI (reference sequence). The V and J ends lost 2 bases and 0 bases respectively, with 11 bases between them. The CDR3 runs to 16 residues. CDR3 DNA: TGTGCCAGCAGTTACACGGACCAGAGCTCTGGAAACACCATATATTTT. Residues: CASSYTDQSSGNTIYF.

The chain is built from TRBV7-9 and TRBJ2-4; D may match TRBD1 or TRBD2 (6 bases each). The length of the CDR3 is 15 residues. Germline CDR1 and CDR2: SEHNR and FQNEAQ (reference sequence). V lost 2 bases to trimming and J lost 5 bases, with 13 bases between them. Here the CDR3 reads CASSLSYGGENIQYF. The CDR3 DNA reads as TGTGCCAGCAGCTTATCGTACGGGGGCGAAAACATTCAGTACTTC.

This clonotype was seen only a few times. The V gene is TRBV20-1, the J gene TRBJ2-3; either TRBD1 or TRBD2 may supply D (5 bases each). V gave up 1 base and J gave up 3 bases, with 8 bases separating them. The CDR3 contains 13 residues. CDR1 is DFQATT, CDR2 SNEGSKA, per germline (reference sequence). The CDR3 sequence is CSARGGSTDTQYF. DNA for the CDR3: TGCAGTGCTAGAGGGGGGTCAACAGATACGCAGTATTTT.

This clonotype was seen many times. This sequence joins TRBV4-3 and TRBJ2-1, with D perhaps TRBD1 or TRBD2 (5 bases each). V was cut by 2 bases and J by 12 bases, with 23 bases left in between. CDR3 length equals 16 residues. The germline V gene has CDR1 LGHNA and CDR2 YSLEER. CDR3 protein: CASSQSGTHPYLGQFF. As DNA, the CDR3 is TGCGCCAGCAGCCAATCCGGGACCCACCCTTATTTAGGGCAGTTCTTC.

CDR3 coding DNA: TGTGCCAGCGCTCTGGGGGTAGGTTCCTACGAGCAGTACGTC. Amino acids: CASALGVGSYEQYV. The chain links TRBV6-5 to TRBJ2-7, with D perhaps being TRBD1 or TRBD2 (5 bases each). CDR1 and CDR2 (germline): MNHEY, SVGAGI. With 8 bases removed from V and 1 base from J, the gap between germline ends came to 15 bases. There are 14 residues in the CDR3.

The chain has TRBV12-3 or TRBV12-4 and TRBJ2-3; tentatively, D is TRBD2 (5 bases). V shed 8 bases and J shed 4 bases, with 13 bases lying between them. This CDR3 spans 13 amino acids. CDR3 sequence reads: CASAGRNADTQYF. CDR3 bases: TGTGCCAGCGCGGGCAGGAACGCAGATACGCAGTATTTT.

This clonotype turned up a few times. V usage is TRBV9 and J usage is TRBJ1-4, with D tentatively TRBD1 (6 bases). The CDR3 has 14 amino acids. Germline V lookup: CDR1 SGDLS, CDR2 YYNGEE. The V end was cut by 4 bases, the J end by 6 bases, with 13 bases between. Here the CDR3 reads CASSLRGYDEKLFF. DNA of the CDR3: TGTGCCAGCAGCCTCAGGGGTTATGATGAAAAACTGTTTTTT.